This TCR beta chain was recorded in a study of vaccination and CD4 T cells after COVID-19. In the study overall: Control wells got either CEFX epitopes, HIV-1 Nef peptides, or no peptide at all.

Sample treatment: 10-day PBMC culture with coronavirus spike peptide pools or control peptides (ViraFEST assay). This clonotype was seen only once. Its target is not known. Cultured CD4+ T cell DNA underwent sequencing with the Oncomine TCR Beta short-read assay. MiXCR, applied by TCRdb to the PCR reads, yields one record per CDR3 protein. The sample consists of tens of thousands of distinct CDR3 sequences, roughly 60% of them appearing once. Germline V gene data show CDR1 as MDHEN and CDR2 as SYDVKM. The CDR3 has 14 amino acids. Unmatched junction bases numbered 8, after V lost 3 bases and J lost 6 bases.

This rearrangement joins TRBV28 to TRBJ2-7; the match to TRBD1 covers 7 bases. The TCR originated in a human donor who had recovered from COVID-19. Sequenced: CD4+ T cells from blood, cultured in vitro. The CDR3 sequence: CASSFRGTLTEQYF. CDR3 DNA sequence: TGTGCCAGCAGTTTCAGGGGGACGCTAACCGAGCAGTACTTC.